This T cell receptor (beta chain) was profiled in a study of shared clonotypes between healthy human individuals. TCRdb keeps only in-frame clones here, not all; method: immunoSEQ multiplex PCR. This sample yields around 2,000,000 clones, of which 90% to 95% are seen a single time; roughly 1.7% belongs to the top ten. This CDR3 has 15 amino acids. CDR1 is LNHNV, CDR2 YYDKDF, per germline (reference sequence). Trimming shortened V by 0 bases and J by 1 base, and 9 bases separated the two germline ends. A remark on this clone: Its target is not known.

Naivety among CD8 cells was defined by CD45RO negativity and positive CCR7 selection, thereby excluding terminally differentiated effector memory CD45RA+ cells. Study-level results: Some clonotypes were shared by all four sorted-subset donors, while others were not shared. The non-shared ones had lower generation probabilities than the shared ones.

The sample comprised naive CD8+ T cells from PBMCs. The V gene is TRBV15, the J gene TRBJ1-2; unclear D gene. The receptor comes from a man aged 18 to 30 in good health. Some clones in this sample may be carry-over from other donors' samples. CDR3 in amino acids: CATSRELGVNYGYTF. The CDR3 bases are TGTGCCACCAGCAGAGAGTTAGGCGTTAACTATGGCTACACCTTC.